Given below is one T cell receptor (beta chain) in context. What it binds is not known. Time point defined: cycle 4 day 1 (C4D1), after around six weeks of nivolumab. All patients experienced relapse after autologous stem cell transplantation, and brentuximab vedotin exposure was variable. Purified CD4+ T cells were obtained from thawed PBMCs through magnetic negative selection. These data come from a study of PD-1 blockade in classical Hodgkin lymphoma. Only in-frame clones appear in the TCRdb table, and some are missing; sequencing was by immunoSEQ multiplex PCR. The repertoire holds under 20,000 clones, with roughly 75% as singletons. Whole-study findings and limits: Some patients started nivolumab under 1 year after ASCT, and they were excluded. A significant rise in TCR diversity was seen by C4D1 for CD4+ cells but not for CD8+ cells.

The germline V gene has CDR1 SQVTM and CDR2 ANQGSEA. With V trimmed by 5 bases and J by 7 bases, 7 bases remained unmatched. This CDR3 has 12 residues. This chain joins TRBV29-1 and TRBJ1-2; 7 bases are a match to TRBD1. The source material was CD4+ T cells from blood, sampled before the fourth cycle of nivolumab. The source of this sequence is a human donor with classical Hodgkin lymphoma. CDR3 loop: CSVPDREGGYTF. CDR3 in DNA: TGCAGCGTTCCAGACAGGGAGGGTGGCTACACCTTC. The whole variable domain, filled in from reference TRBV29-1 and TRBJ1-2, reads SAVISQKPSRDICQRGTSLTIQCQVDSQVTMMFWYRQQPGQSLTLIATANQGSEATYESGFVIDKFPISRPNLTFSTLTVSNMSPEDSSIYLCSVPDREGGYTFGSGTRLTVV.